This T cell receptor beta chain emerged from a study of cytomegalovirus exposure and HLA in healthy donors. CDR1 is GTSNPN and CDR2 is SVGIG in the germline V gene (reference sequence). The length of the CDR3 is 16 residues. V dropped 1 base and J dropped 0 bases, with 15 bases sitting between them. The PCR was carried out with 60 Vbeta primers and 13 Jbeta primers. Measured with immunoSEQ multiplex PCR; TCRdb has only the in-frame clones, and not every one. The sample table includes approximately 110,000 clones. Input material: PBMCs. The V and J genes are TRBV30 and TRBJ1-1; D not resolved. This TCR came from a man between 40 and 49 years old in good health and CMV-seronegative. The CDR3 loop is CAWSEYTILMNTEAFF. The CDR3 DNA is TGTGCCTGGAGTGAGTACACCATCCTGATGAACACTGAAGCTTTCTTT.